A single sample is the source of the 16 T cell receptor beta chains below, sequenced in a study of T-cell reconstitution after alpha-beta-depleted transplantation in children. Using unique molecular identifiers, the investigators prepared the TCRbeta library. Each CDR3 protein gets one entry after TCRdb re-called the PCR reads with MiXCR. The sample consists of about 830,000 distinct CDR3 sequences, approximately 15% of them appearing once. The sequences come from PBMCs, mostly from graft donor cells, collected 360 days after TCRalphabeta/CD19-depleted stem cell transplant. The source of these receptors is a male patient between 10 and 17 years old who had a stem cell transplant for acute lymphoblastic leukemia, so the T cells may come from the graft donor.

This clonotype turned up a few times. The genes are TRBV5-1 and TRBJ1-1, with D tentatively TRBD1 (6 bases). The CDR3 consists of 13 residues. The V end was cut by 4 bases, the J end by 4 bases, with 11 bases between. The germline V gene has CDR1 SGHRS and CDR2 YFSETQ. CDR3 in DNA: TGCGCCAGCAGCCAGGGGTTCGCCACTGAAGCTTTCTTT. It translates to CASSQGFATEAFF.

The sample holds a few counts of this clonotype. This chain connects TRBV6-1 to TRBJ2-3, with D perhaps TRBD2 (5 bases). Germline V CDR1 and CDR2: MNHNS, SASEGT. Trimming took 8 bases from V and 1 from J, leaving 16 bases between them. The CDR3 loop spans 15 amino acids. The CDR3 sequence: CASFRRGYGTDTQYF. The CDR3 DNA sequence: TGTGCCAGCTTCCGACGGGGATATGGCACAGATACGCAGTATTTT.

The chain has TRBV20-1 and TRBJ2-7; 11 bases fit TRBD2. After removal of 5 bases from V and 3 bases from J, the junction contained 9 bases not matched to a gene. CDR1 is DFQATT and CDR2 is SNEGSKA in the germline V gene (reference sequence). This CDR3 is built from 15 residues. CDR3 loop: CSAGTSGLQVYEQYF. CDR3 DNA: TGCAGTGCTGGGACTAGCGGACTACAGGTCTACGAGCAGTACTTC.

This chain links TRBV4-1 with TRBJ1-2; D is undetermined. In germline, CDR1 is MGHRA, CDR2 YSYEKL. Trimming cost V 0 bases and J 4 bases, with 12 bases left between them. The CDR3 consists of 15 residues. CDR3: CASSQDVSVTYGYTF. CDR3 DNA: TGCGCCAGCAGCCAAGACGTCTCAGTCACCTATGGCTACACCTTC.

This clonotype was picked up many times. CDR3 coding DNA: TGCGCCAGTTACTATTCGTCCGGGAACTCCTACGAGCAGTACTTC. Residues: CASYYSSGNSYEQYF. The V call is TRBV10-1, the J call TRBJ2-7; D possibly corresponds to TRBD2 (5 bases). The CDR3 contains 15 residues. Germline lookup yields CDR1 WNHNN and CDR2 SYGVQD (reference sequence). V was cut by 9 bases and J by 0 bases, with 18 bases left in between.

A few counts support this clonotype. The V and J genes are TRBV5-1 and TRBJ2-4; no reliable D call. This CDR3 has 13 amino acids. V dropped 4 bases and J dropped 7 bases, with 12 bases sitting between them. Germline CDR1 reads SGHRS; CDR2 reads YFSETQ. The CDR3 protein is CASSPSPSNIQYF. The CDR3 region has the DNA TGCGCCAGCAGCCCCTCCCCTTCGAACATTCAGTACTTC.

V usage is TRBV29-1 and J usage is TRBJ1-1, with 7 bases that match TRBD1. The CDR3 runs 14 residues. Trimming removed 6 bases from V and 5 bases from J; junction bases left unmatched: 12. The germline CDR1 and CDR2 sequences are SQVTM and ANQGSEA. CDR3 bases: TGCAGCGTCAACGACAGGGAAGGGAATACTGAAGCTTTCTTT. Amino acids: CSVNDREGNTEAFF.

This clonotype was seen at least ten times. J is TRBJ2-7 and V is TRBV19, with 9 bases fitting TRBD1. CDR3 length: 18 amino acids. The V and J ends lost 1 base and 0 bases, in that order; junction bases with no gene match: 10. Per the germline V gene, CDR1 is LNHDA and CDR2 is SQIVND (reference sequence). The CDR3: CASSIGSDWTGVSYEQYF. The CDR3 DNA reads TGTGCCAGTAGTATAGGCTCGGATTGGACAGGGGTCTCCTACGAGCAGTACTTC.

In its sample, this clonotype was seen a few times. The chain carries TRBV10-1 and TRBJ2-5; the match to TRBD2 covers 7 bases. Germline CDR1 is WNHNN and CDR2 is SYGVQD (reference sequence). The CDR3 has 14 residues. The V and J ends lost 2 bases and 5 bases, in that order; junction bases with no gene match: 5. CDR3 in amino acids: CASSEGRGRETQYF. As DNA, the CDR3 is TGCGCCAGCAGTGAGGGGAGGGGACGGGAGACCCAGTACTTC.

This clonotype has more than one count but fewer than ten. In DNA form, the CDR3 reads TGTGCCAGCAGCGGATACCAGAGTAACTATGGCTACACCTTC. Encoded protein: CASSGYQSNYGYTF. The J gene is TRBJ1-2, the V gene TRBV11-2; no clear D gene. CDR1 and CDR2 from the germline V gene are SGHAT and FQNNGV. There are 14 residues in the CDR3. Trimming took off 5 bases at V and 1 base at J, with 11 bases between the two ends.

V and J are TRBV5-6 and TRBJ2-4, with D maybe TRBD2 (5 bases). CDR1 and CDR2 from the germline V gene are SGHDT and YYEEEE. Deletions cut 0 bases from V and 0 bases from J, with 13 bases between. The CDR3 has 17 amino acids. The CDR3 sequence: CASSLGSSGLAKNIQYF. The DNA of the CDR3 is TGTGCCAGCAGCTTGGGGTCCAGCGGCCTAGCCAAAAACATTCAGTACTTC.

The chain is built from TRBV7-9 and TRBJ2-7; D possibly corresponds to TRBD1 (6 bases). V gave up 1 base and J gave up 5 bases, with 15 bases separating them. Looked up from germline, CDR1 is SEHNR and CDR2 is FQNEAQ (reference sequence). This CDR3 has 15 residues. The CDR3 nucleotides read TGTGCCAGCAGCTTAGGTCAGGGGCGGATCCACGAGCAGTACTTC. This gives the protein CASSLGQGRIHEQYF.

V gene TRBV14 combines with J gene TRBJ1-1, with D tentatively TRBD1 (5 bases). V lost 1 base and J lost 4, with 13 bases in between. Germline CDR1 is SGHDN and CDR2 is FVKESK. The CDR3 is 15 residues long. For the CDR3, the DNA is TGTGCCAGCAGCCAAGTTCGGGGGGGAGGCACTGAAGCTTTCTTT. Translating it yields CASSQVRGGGTEAFF.

In its sample, this clonotype was seen a few times. The chain couples TRBV6-5 to TRBJ2-1, with D possibly TRBD2 on 6 matching bases. Per germline, CDR1 MNHEY and CDR2 SVGAGI. The CDR3 spans 14 residues. V was shortened by 4 bases and J by 6 bases, with 13 bases between the two germline ends. The CDR3 reads CASSFAGRFNEQFF. CDR3 nucleotides: TGTGCCAGCAGTTTTGCAGGGAGGTTCAATGAGCAGTTCTTC.

Only a few counts were recorded for this clonotype. The V gene is TRBV6-5, the J gene TRBJ2-7; 10 positions agree with TRBD2. The CDR3 totals 14 residues. Germline V gives CDR1 MNHEY, CDR2 SVGAGI. V shed 3 bases, J shed 7 bases, and the junction held 6 bases outside the gene matches. Written as DNA, the CDR3 is TGTGCCAGCAGTTATGGACTAGCGGTTGAGGAGCAGTACTTC. This encodes CASSYGLAVEEQYF.

In this sample, this clonotype turned up a few times. The CDR3 loop reads CASSLGTALAGLDTQYF. In DNA form, the CDR3 reads TGTGCCAGCAGCTTAGGGACGGCCCTAGCGGGATTGGATACGCAGTATTTT. This chain connects TRBV7-3 to TRBJ2-3; 9 bases are shared with TRBD2. The CDR3 is made up of 17 amino acids. With V trimmed by 2 bases and J by 6 bases, 12 bases remained unmatched. Germline values: CDR1 SGHTA, CDR2 FQGTGA.